This TCR beta chain originates from a study of T cell changes during pregnancy in multiple sclerosis (dated by TCRdb to the late 2010s). Notes on the research overall: The study looked at changes in the T cell repertoire across pregnancy in women with multiple sclerosis.

Via the germline V gene, CDR1 is SGHVS and CDR2 FQNEAQ. V and J are truncated by 1 base and 1 base respectively, leaving an intervening sequence of 11 bases. The CDR3, cysteine through phenylalanine, is 16 amino acids long. Of the read, only the CDR3 DNA is kept; its 48 bases are in frame from base 1. About this clone: The antigen it binds to is not known. The record has no base qualities; no much larger clone is one base away.

Library preparation employed the immunoSEQ multiplex PCR assay. TCRdb provides this immuneACCESS table in a form limited to in-frame rearrangements. Some clones are lacking; in checked studies, under half of them reflect an unresolved V gene, and why the rest are absent is not known. The sample table shows more than 65,000 clones, and roughly 90% are seen once. The ten largest account for under 3% of the sample. This TCR derives from a female donor with multiple sclerosis, enrolled in a pregnancy study. This specimen was peripheral blood, taken in the first trimester of pregnancy. The V and J segments used are TRBV7-8 and TRBJ1-5, with an unclear D gene assignment. The CDR3 protein sequence reads: CASSLEGRGSNQPQHF. The nucleotide sequence is given as TGTGCCAGCAGCTTAGAAGGGCGCGGGAGCAATCAGCCCCAGCATTTT.